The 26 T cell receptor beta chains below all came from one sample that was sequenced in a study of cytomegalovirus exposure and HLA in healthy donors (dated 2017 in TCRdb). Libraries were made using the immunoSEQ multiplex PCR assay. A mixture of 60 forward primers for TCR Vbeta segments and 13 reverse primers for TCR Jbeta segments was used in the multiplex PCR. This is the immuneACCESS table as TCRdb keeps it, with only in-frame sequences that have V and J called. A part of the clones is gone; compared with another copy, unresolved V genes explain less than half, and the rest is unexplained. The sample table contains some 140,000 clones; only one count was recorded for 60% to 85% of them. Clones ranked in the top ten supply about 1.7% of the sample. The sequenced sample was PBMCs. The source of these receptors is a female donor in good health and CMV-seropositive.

CDR3: CASSGMGQQAFF. The CDR3 DNA reads TGTGCCAGCAGTGGAATGGGACAACAGGCTTTCTTT. The rearrangement links TRBV6-1 to TRBJ1-1, with D maybe TRBD1 (6 bases). The CDR3 is 12 amino acids. V lost 4 bases to trimming and J lost 11 bases, with 14 bases between them. The germline V gene encodes CDR1 MNHNS and CDR2 SASEGT.

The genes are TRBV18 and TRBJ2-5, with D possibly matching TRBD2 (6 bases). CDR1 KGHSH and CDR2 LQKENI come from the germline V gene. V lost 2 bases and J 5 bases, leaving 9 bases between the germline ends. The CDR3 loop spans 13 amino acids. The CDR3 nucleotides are TGTGCCAGCTCACCAGGAGGGGACGAGACCCAGTACTTC. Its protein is CASSPGGDETQYF.

Here the CDR3 DNA reads TGTGCCTGGAGTGTATTCACTAGCGGGGGACGGCATCAAGAGACCCAGTACTTC. Its protein is CAWSVFTSGGRHQETQYF. The chain recombines TRBV30 with TRBJ2-5; 11 bases agree with TRBD2. The germline CDR1 and CDR2 sequences are GTSNPN and SVGIG (reference sequence). V lost 0 bases to trimming and J lost 2 bases; unmatched junction nucleotides: 11. This CDR3 is 18 amino acids long. The full variable domain, in which reference TRBV30 and TRBJ2-5 provide the parts outside the CDR3, is SQTIHQWPATLVQPVGSPLSLECTVEGTSNPNLYWYRQAAGRGLQLLFYSVGIGQISSEVPQNLSASRPQDRQFILSSKKLLLSDSGFYLCAWSVFTSGGRHQETQYFGPGTRLLVL.

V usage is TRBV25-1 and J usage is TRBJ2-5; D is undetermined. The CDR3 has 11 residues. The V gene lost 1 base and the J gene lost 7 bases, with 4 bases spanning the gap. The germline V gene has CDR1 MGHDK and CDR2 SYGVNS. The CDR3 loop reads CASSESRTQYF. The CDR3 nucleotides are TGTGCCAGCAGTGAATCCCGGACCCAGTACTTC.

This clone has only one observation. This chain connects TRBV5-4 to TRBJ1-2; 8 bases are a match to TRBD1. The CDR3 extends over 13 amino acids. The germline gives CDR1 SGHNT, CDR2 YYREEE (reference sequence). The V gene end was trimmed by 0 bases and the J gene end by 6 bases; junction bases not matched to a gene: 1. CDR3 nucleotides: TGTGCCAGCAGCTTGGACAGGGGGAATGGCTACACCTTC. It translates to CASSLDRGNGYTF. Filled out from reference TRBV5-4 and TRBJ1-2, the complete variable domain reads ETGVTQSPTHLIKTRGQQVTLRCSSQSGHNTVSWYQQALGQGPQFIFQYYREEENGRGNFPPRFSGLQFPNYSSELNVNALELDDSALYLCASSLDRGNGYTFGSGTRLTVV.

CDR3 sequence reads: CASRGLADKKSSYEQYF. CDR3 coding DNA: TGTGCCAGCAGAGGACTAGCCGATAAAAAGAGCTCCTACGAGCAGTACTTC. This chain uses TRBV2 with TRBJ2-7; 8 positions match TRBD2. Germline CDR1 reads SNHLY; CDR2 reads FYNNEI. After removal of 6 bases from V and 0 bases from J, the junction contained 13 bases not matched to a gene. This CDR3 is 17 amino acids long.

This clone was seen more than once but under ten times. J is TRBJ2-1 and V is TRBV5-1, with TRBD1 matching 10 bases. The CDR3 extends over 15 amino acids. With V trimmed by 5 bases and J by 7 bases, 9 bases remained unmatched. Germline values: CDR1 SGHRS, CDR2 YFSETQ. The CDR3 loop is CASSQPGQGTNEQFF. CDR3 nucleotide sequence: TGCGCCAGCAGTCAACCGGGACAGGGGACGAATGAGCAGTTCTTC. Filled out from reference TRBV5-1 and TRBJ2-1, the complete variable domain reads KAGVTQTPRYLIKTRGQQVTLSCSPISGHRSVSWYQQTPGQGLQFLFEYFSETQRNKGNFPGRFSGRQFSNSRSEMNVSTLELGDSALYLCASSQPGQGTNEQFFGPGTRLTVL.

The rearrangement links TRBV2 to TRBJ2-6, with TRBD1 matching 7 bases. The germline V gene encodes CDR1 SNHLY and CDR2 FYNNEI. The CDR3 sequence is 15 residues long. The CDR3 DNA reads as TGTGCAAGCCGGGACAGATACTCTGGGGCCAACGTCCTGACTTTC. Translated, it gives CASRDRYSGANVLTF.

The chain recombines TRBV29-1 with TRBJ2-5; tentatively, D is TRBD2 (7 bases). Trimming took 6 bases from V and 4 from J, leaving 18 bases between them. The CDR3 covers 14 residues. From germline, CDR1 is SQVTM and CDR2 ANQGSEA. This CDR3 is CSVVRGAMGETQYF. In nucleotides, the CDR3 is TGCAGCGTCGTTCGGGGGGCGATGGGAGAGACCCAGTACTTC. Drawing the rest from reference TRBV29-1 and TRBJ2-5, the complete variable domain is SAVISQKPSRDICQRGTSLTIQCQVDSQVTMMFWYRQQPGQSLTLIATANQGSEATYESGFVIDKFPISRPNLTFSTLTVSNMSPEDSSIYLCSVVRGAMGETQYFGPGTRLLVL.

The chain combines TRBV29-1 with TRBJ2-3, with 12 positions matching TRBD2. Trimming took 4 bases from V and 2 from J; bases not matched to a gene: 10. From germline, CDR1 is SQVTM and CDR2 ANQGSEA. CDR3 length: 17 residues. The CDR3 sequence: CSVAGSTSGGLTDTQYF. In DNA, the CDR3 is TGCAGCGTTGCGGGGTCGACTAGCGGGGGCCTCACAGATACGCAGTATTTT.

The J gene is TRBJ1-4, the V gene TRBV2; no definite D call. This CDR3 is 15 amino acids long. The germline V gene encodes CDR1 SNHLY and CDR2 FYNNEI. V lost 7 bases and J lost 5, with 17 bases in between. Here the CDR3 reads CASKDLGRENEKLFF. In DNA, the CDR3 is TGTGCCAGCAAAGATTTAGGGCGGGAAAATGAAAAACTGTTTTTT.

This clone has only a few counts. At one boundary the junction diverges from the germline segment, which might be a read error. Here the CDR3 DNA reads TGTTCCAGCAGCTTAGCGAGTAGCGGAACCGACAATGAGCAGTTCTTC. This codes for CSSSLASSGTDNEQFF. The chain is built from TRBV7-9 and TRBJ2-1; D might be TRBD2 (6 bases). The CDR3 extends over 16 amino acids. Per the germline V gene, CDR1 is SEHNR and CDR2 is FQNEAQ (reference sequence).

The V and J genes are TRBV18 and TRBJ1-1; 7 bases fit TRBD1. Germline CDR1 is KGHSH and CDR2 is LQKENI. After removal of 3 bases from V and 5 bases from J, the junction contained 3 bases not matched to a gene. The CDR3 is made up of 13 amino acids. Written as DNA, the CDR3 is TGTGCCAGCTCACCTACAGGGGATACTGAAGCTTTCTTT. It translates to CASSPTGDTEAFF.

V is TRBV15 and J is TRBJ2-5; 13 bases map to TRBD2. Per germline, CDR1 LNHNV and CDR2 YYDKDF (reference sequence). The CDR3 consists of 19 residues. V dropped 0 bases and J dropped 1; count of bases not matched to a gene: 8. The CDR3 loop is CATSRERLAGGLFQETQYF. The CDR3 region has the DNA TGTGCCACCAGCAGAGAAAGACTAGCGGGGGGCCTTTTCCAAGAGACCCAGTACTTC. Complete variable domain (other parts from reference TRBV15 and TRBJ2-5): DAMVIQNPRYQVTQFGKPVTLSCSQTLNHNVMYWYQQKSSQAPKLLFHYYDKDFNNEADTPDNFQSRRPNTSFCFLDIRSPGLGDTAMYLCATSRERLAGGLFQETQYFGPGTRLLVL.

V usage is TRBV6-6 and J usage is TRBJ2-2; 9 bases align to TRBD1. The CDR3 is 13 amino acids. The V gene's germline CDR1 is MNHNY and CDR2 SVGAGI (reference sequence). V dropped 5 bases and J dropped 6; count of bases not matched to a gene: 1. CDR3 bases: TGTGCCAGCAGTGACAGGGGGGCCGGGGAGCTGTTTTTT. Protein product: CASSDRGAGELFF.

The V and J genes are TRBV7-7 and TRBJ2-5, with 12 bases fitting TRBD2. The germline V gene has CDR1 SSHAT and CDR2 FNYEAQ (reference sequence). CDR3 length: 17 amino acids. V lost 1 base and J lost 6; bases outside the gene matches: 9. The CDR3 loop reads CASSLESSGGATKTQYF. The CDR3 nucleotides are TGTGCCAGCAGCTTAGAATCTAGCGGGGGGGCCACGAAGACCCAGTACTTC.

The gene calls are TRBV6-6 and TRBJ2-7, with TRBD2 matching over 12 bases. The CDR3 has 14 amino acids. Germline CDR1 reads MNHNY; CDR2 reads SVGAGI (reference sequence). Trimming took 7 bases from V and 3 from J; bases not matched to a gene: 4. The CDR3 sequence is CASTLTSGSYEQYF. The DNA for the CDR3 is TGTGCCAGCACCCTGACTAGCGGGAGCTACGAGCAGTACTTC.

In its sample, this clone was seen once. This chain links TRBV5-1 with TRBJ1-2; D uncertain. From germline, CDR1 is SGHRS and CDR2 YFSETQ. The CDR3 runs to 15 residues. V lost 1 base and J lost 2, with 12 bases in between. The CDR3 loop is CASSLIAGNNYGYTF. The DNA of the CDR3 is TGCGCCAGCAGCTTGATTGCGGGGAACAACTATGGCTACACCTTC.

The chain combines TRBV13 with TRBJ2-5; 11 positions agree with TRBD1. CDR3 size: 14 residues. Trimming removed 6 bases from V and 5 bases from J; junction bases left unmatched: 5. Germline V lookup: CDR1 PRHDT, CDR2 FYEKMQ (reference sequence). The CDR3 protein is CASSRDRGGETQYF. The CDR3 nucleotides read TGTGCCAGCAGTCGGGACAGGGGGGGGGAGACCCAGTACTTC.

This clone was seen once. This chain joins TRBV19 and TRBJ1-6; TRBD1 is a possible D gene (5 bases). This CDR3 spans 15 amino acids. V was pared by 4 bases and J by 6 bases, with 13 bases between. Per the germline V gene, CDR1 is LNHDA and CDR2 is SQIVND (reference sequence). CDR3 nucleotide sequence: TGTGCCAGTAGTACCGACGTGGGGCCTAATTCACCCCTCCACTTT. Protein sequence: CASSTDVGPNSPLHF.

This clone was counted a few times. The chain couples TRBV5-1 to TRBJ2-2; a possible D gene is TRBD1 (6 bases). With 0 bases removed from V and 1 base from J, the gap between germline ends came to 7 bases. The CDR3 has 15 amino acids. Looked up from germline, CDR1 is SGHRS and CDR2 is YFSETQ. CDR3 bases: TGCGCCAGCAGCTTGGTACAGGGGAACACCGGGGAGCTGTTTTTT. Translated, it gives CASSLVQGNTGELFF.

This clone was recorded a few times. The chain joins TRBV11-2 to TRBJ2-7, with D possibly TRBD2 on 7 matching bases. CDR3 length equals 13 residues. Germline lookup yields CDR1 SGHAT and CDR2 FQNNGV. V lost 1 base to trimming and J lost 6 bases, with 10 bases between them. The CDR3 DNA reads TGTGCCAGCAGCTTAGCGGGGGGCCTCGAGCAGTACTTC. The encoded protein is CASSLAGGLEQYF.

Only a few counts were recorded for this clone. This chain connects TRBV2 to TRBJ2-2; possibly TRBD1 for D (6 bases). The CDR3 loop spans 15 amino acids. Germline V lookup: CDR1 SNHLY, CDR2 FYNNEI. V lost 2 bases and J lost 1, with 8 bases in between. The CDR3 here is CASSEQQGNTGELFF. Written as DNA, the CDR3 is TGTGCCAGCAGTGAACAACAGGGGAACACCGGGGAGCTGTTTTTT.

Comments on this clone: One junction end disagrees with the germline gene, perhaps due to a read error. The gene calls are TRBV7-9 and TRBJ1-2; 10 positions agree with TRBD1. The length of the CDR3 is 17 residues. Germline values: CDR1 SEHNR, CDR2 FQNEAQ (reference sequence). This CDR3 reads CSSSLGGGTGANYGYTF. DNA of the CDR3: TGTTCCAGCAGCTTAGGAGGTGGGACAGGGGCTAACTATGGCTACACCTTC.

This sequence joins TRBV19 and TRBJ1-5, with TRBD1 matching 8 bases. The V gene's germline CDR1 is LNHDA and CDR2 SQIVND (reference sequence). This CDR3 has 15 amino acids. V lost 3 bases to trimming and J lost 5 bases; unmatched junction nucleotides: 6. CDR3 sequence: CASSIEPGGDQPQHF. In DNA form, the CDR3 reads TGTGCCAGTAGTATTGAACCAGGGGGCGATCAGCCCCAGCATTTT.

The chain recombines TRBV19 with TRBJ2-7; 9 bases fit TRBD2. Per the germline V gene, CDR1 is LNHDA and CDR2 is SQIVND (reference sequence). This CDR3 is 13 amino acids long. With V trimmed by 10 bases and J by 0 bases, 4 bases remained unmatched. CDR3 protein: CATRTSDSYEQYF. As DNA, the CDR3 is TGTGCCACAAGGACTAGCGACTCCTACGAGCAGTACTTC.